Below are 6 T cell receptor beta chains sequenced from a single sample in a study of blood T cell repertoires in COVID-19. The table came from immunoSEQ multiplex PCR; TCRdb's copy has only in-frame clones and leaves some out. The table records 110,000 or so clones, 70% to 90% of them present only once. Sequenced input: peripheral blood. These receptors were obtained from a woman between 65 and 79 years old who had recovered from COVID-19.

J is TRBJ2-3 and V is TRBV29-1; 10 bases fit TRBD2. The V segment lost 7 bases and the J segment 7 bases; nucleotides outside the gene matches: 14. CDR1 SQVTM and CDR2 ANQGSEA come from the germline V gene. CDR3 size: 15 residues. The CDR3 coding sequence is TGCAGCGAAGAACGGGCTAGCGGGAGTAGGAATACGCAGTATTTT. Translated, it gives CSEERASGSRNTQYF.

V gene TRBV5-1 combines with J gene TRBJ2-1; 14 bases map to TRBD2. This CDR3 has 19 amino acids. V was clipped by 4 bases and J by 0 bases; unmatched bases: 9. Germline CDR1 and CDR2: SGHRS and YFSETQ. The CDR3 region is CASSPRLAGGPSSYNEQFF. In DNA, the CDR3 is TGCGCCAGCAGCCCACGACTAGCGGGGGGGCCCAGCTCCTACAATGAGCAGTTCTTC.

The chain uses TRBV28 and TRBJ1-1; 8 bases are a match to TRBD1. Germline V gene sequence: CDR1 MDHEN, CDR2 SYDVKM. The CDR3 contains 13 residues. Trimming removed 10 bases from V and 0 bases from J; junction bases left unmatched: 4. In DNA, the CDR3 is TGTGCCACGCGACAGGGGATGAACACTGAAGCTTTCTTT. Translation: CATRQGMNTEAFF.

The chain carries TRBV6-5 and TRBJ1-4; D not resolved. Germline CDR1 is MNHEY and CDR2 is SVGAGI. V was trimmed by 0 bases and J by 4 bases, leaving 6 bases between them. The CDR3 has 14 amino acids. The CDR3 DNA follows: TGTGCCAGCAGTTACTCTAACGGTAATGAAAAACTGTTTTTT. Translated: CASSYSNGNEKLFF.

V usage is TRBV4-2 and J usage is TRBJ2-2; no clear D gene. CDR1 and CDR2 from the germline V gene are LGHNA and YNFKEQ. V lost 1 base and J 7 bases, leaving 4 bases between the germline ends. This CDR3 is built from 12 residues. In DNA, the CDR3 is TGTGCCAGCAGCCAAGCGAGCGGGGAGCTGTTTTTT. It codes for CASSQASGELFF.

This rearrangement joins TRBV7-2 to TRBJ1-1; D gene uncertain. V was pared by 5 bases and J by 2 bases, with 6 bases between. Germline V gene data show CDR1 as SGHTA and CDR2 as FQGNSA. The CDR3 runs to 12 residues. The CDR3 protein is CASSQQNTEAFF. CDR3 DNA sequence: TGTGCCAGCAGCCAACAAAACACTGAAGCTTTCTTT.